This T cell receptor (beta chain) was identified in a study of blood T cell repertoires in COVID-19 (TCRdb year 2020). In the study overall: Samples from collaborators originated in the United States, Italy and Spain and spanned both the acute and convalescent phases of COVID-19. Nearly every sample came with metadata listing a de-identified subject ID, COVID-19 status, age in years and sex. Where available, HLA class I and class II types were taken from metadata supplied by the sample provider and were not determined by assay-based typing. The material from the prospective study consisted of cDNA or gDNA derived from T cells, B-cell-depleted T cells, or PBMCs. The repertoires were released in a freely available public database meant as a resource for research on the immune response to SARS-CoV-2. Subjects who had been exposed to COVID-19, were actively infected with it, or had recovered from it provided the deeply sampled blood TCRbeta repertoires that made up the dataset. The samples were drawn from two sources: the first 160 participants of the ongoing ImmuneRACE study, and fewer than 1,500 subjects contributed by 6 global collaborators.

There are a few counts of this clone. Its antigen has not been determined. One base away there is no much larger clone; base qualities are not given. CDR1 and CDR2, per the germline V gene (reference sequence), are LGHDT and YNNKEL. The V end gives up 5 bases and the J end 11 bases, leaving 7 bases in the junction not matched to a gene. The CDR3 starts with the cysteine, ends with the phenylalanine, and has 13 residues. Left in the record is the CDR3 DNA by itself, 39 bases read in frame from the first base. General findings and caveats noted by the study authors: The quantity of clinical and demographic metadata differed by source and by participant and was supplied without curation.

The immunoSEQ Assay, a bias-controlled multiplex PCR, was used to amplify TCRbeta CDR3 regions from genomic DNA. In the authors' own workflow: The number of nucleated cells in each sample was estimated from the amplification of reference gene primers within the assay. Sequence reads were collapsed and filtered to measure the absolute abundance of every unique TCRbeta CDR3 rearrangement. For each sample, productive Simpson clonality was calculated as the square root of Simpson's diversity index over productive rearrangements. Drawn from immuneACCESS, this table holds only the in-frame rearrangements with V and J called that TCRdb kept. Clones are partly lost; checked studies trace under half to an unresolved V gene and leave the rest unexplained. That table gives V, J and clone size, and the DNA gave D and trimming. Here the sample has 100,000 or so clones; about 80% occur a single time. Of the sample, roughly 31% falls within the top ten clones.

Collaborating institutions collected whole blood in K2EDTA tubes following their own protocols. Collaborator samples were shipped for TCRbeta analysis as frozen whole blood, isolated PBMCs, or DNA extracted from either sample type. This receptor was identified in a man in his 70s with active or convalescent COVID-19. The source material was peripheral blood. The rearranged segments are TRBV3-1 (or the pseudogene TRBV3-2) and TRBJ1-5, and TRBD1 matches 9 of the central bases. The base sequence is TGTGCCAGCAGCGGACAGGGGACCATAGCCCAGCATTTT. The encoded protein is CASSGQGTIAQHF.